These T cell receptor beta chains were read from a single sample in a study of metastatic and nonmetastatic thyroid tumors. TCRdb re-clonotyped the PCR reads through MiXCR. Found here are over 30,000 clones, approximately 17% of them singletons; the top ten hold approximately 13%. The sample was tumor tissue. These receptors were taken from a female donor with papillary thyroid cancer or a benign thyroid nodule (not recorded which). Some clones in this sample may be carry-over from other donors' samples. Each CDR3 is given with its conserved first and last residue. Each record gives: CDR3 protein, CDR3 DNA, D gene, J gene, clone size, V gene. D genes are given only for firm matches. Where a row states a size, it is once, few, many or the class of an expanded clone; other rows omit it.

CDR3: CATSSSNYGYTF; DNA: TGTGCCACCAGTTCAAGTAACTATGGCTACACCTTC; D: -; J: TRBJ1-2; size: many; V: TRBV24-1
CDR3: CATSEPNRARGTGELFF; DNA: TGTGCCACCAGTGAACCGAACAGGGCCCGGGGCACCGGGGAGCTGTTTTTT; D: -; J: TRBJ2-2; size: many; V: TRBV24-1
CDR3: CASKGGDTEAFF; DNA: TGTGCCAGCAAAGGCGGGGACACTGAAGCTTTCTTT; D: -; J: TRBJ1-1; size: many; V: TRBV2
CDR3: CSARARQISYNEQFF; DNA: TGCAGTGCTAGAGCCCGACAGATATCCTACAATGAGCAGTTCTTC; D: -; J: TRBJ2-1; size: many; V: TRBV20-1
CDR3: CASKDVGGKHEQFF; DNA: TGTGCCAGCAAAGATGTAGGCGGGAAGCATGAGCAGTTCTTC; D: -; J: TRBJ2-1; size: many; V: TRBV3-1
CDR3: CASIPQVSPYEQYF; DNA: TGTGCCAGCATTCCACAGGTATCACCCTACGAGCAGTACTTC; D: -; J: TRBJ2-7; size: -; V: TRBV6-2/TRBV6-3
CDR3: CASSLAVESDTQYF; DNA: TGTGCCAGCAGCTTAGCGGTCGAATCAGATACGCAGTATTTT; D: -; J: TRBJ2-3; size: many; V: TRBV7-2
CDR3: CSAWDSTSYEQYF; DNA: TGCAGTGCTTGGGACAGCACCTCATACGAGCAGTACTTC; D: TRBD1; J: TRBJ2-7; size: -; V: TRBV20-1
CDR3: CASSYSGQVGHEQYF; DNA: TGTGCCAGCAGTTACTCTGGACAGGTGGGCCACGAGCAGTACTTC; D: TRBD1; J: TRBJ2-7; size: few; V: TRBV6-2/TRBV6-3
CDR3: CASSRDRELFEQYF; DNA: TGTGCCAGCAGCCGGGACAGGGAGCTCTTCGAGCAGTACTTC; D: TRBD1; J: TRBJ2-7; size: -; V: TRBV7-9
CDR3: CSARVGASLNDQFF; DNA: TGCAGTGCTAGAGTGGGGGCTAGCCTCAATGATCAGTTCTTC; D: -; J: TRBJ2-1; size: -; V: TRBV20-1
CDR3: CSGARVRGSDTQYF; DNA: TGCAGCGGTGCGAGGGTGAGGGGCTCAGATACGCAGTATTTT; D: -; J: TRBJ2-3; size: many; V: TRBV29-1
CDR3: CSAREEASGTDTQYF; DNA: TGCAGTGCTAGAGAGGAAGCGTCGGGGACAGATACGCAGTATTTT; D: -; J: TRBJ2-3; size: -; V: TRBV20-1
CDR3: CASSPSLAWTEAFF; DNA: TGTGCCAGCAGTCCTAGCCTCGCGTGGACTGAAGCTTTCTTT; D: -; J: TRBJ1-1; size: -; V: TRBV7-9
CDR3: CASSIGTGRDNEKLFF; DNA: TGTGCCAGTAGTATTGGGACCGGCCGTGATAATGAAAAACTGTTTTTT; D: -; J: TRBJ1-4; size: -; V: TRBV19
CDR3: CASSTTSAGHYVYTF; DNA: TGTGCCAGTAGTACCACTTCCGCGGGACACTATGTCTACACCTTC; D: -; J: TRBJ1-2; size: -; V: TRBV19
CDR3: CASSQRVGTSYNEQFF; DNA: TGTGCCAGCAGCCAACGGGTGGGAACTAGTTACAATGAGCAGTTCTTC; D: -; J: TRBJ2-1; size: -; V: TRBV3-1
CDR3: CASSHATRGETQYF; DNA: TGTGCCAGCTCCCACGCGACAAGAGGGGAGACCCAGTACTTC; D: -; J: TRBJ2-5; size: -; V: TRBV18
CDR3: CASSLQSSGNTIYF; DNA: TGCGCCAGCAGCCTACAGAGCTCTGGAAACACCATATATTTT; D: -; J: TRBJ1-3; size: many; V: TRBV5-1
CDR3: CASSPRGTTDTQYF; DNA: TGTGCCAGCAGCCCCAGGGGAACGACAGATACGCAGTATTTT; D: -; J: TRBJ2-3; size: medium-sized; V: TRBV11-2
CDR3: CASTPGQNYGYTF; DNA: TGTGCCAGCACCCCGGGACAGAACTATGGCTACACCTTC; D: TRBD1; J: TRBJ1-2; size: many; V: TRBV6-1
CDR3: CASSQGGAYDQPQHF; DNA: TGTGCCAGCAGCCAGGGGGGGGCGTATGATCAGCCCCAGCATTTT; D: -; J: TRBJ1-5; size: -; V: TRBV3-1
CDR3: CSASQGTGTEAFF; DNA: TGCAGCGCCTCCCAGGGTACGGGCACTGAAGCTTTCTTT; D: -; J: TRBJ1-1; size: -; V: TRBV29-1
CDR3: CASSGRAGETQYF; DNA: TGTGCCAGTAGCGGGAGGGCCGGGGAGACCCAGTACTTC; D: TRBD2; J: TRBJ2-5; size: many; V: TRBV19
CDR3: CASSSLSNYRGANTGELFF; DNA: TGTGCCAGCAGTTCCCTCTCAAACTACAGGGGGGCGAACACCGGGGAGCTGTTTTTT; D: TRBD1; J: TRBJ2-2; size: many; V: TRBV6-6
CDR3: CASSLAYVGTTPTMEYF; DNA: TGTGCCAGCAGCTTAGCGTACGTGGGGACTACCCCGACGATGGAGTACTTC; D: TRBD2; J: TRBJ2-7; size: many; V: TRBV11-1
CDR3: CASSPVRWTSGGVRLTQYF; DNA: TGTGCCAGCAGTCCCGTTCGATGGACTAGCGGGGGGGTTCGATTGACCCAGTACTTC; D: TRBD2; J: TRBJ2-5; size: many; V: TRBV27
CDR3: CASSLAGSNQPQHF; DNA: TGTGCCAGCAGCTTAGCGGGTAGCAATCAGCCCCAGCATTTT; D: -; J: TRBJ1-5; size: -; V: TRBV11-1
CDR3: CASSGGGLWRYF; DNA: TGTGCCAGCTCTGGAGGGGGCCTATGGAGGTACTTC; D: -; J: TRBJ2-7; size: many; V: TRBV12-3/TRBV12-4
CDR3: CATSRELTSGRETQYF; DNA: TGTGCCACCAGCAGAGAACTCACTAGCGGGAGAGAGACCCAGTACTTC; D: TRBD2; J: TRBJ2-5; size: -; V: TRBV15
CDR3: CASSSLPSDEHYF; DNA: TGTGCCAGCAGTTCCTTGCCATCCGACGAGCATTACTTC; D: -; J: TRBJ2-7; size: few; V: TRBV6-5
CDR3: CASRSLREQYF; DNA: TGTGCCAGCAGGTCTTTGCGGGAGCAGTACTTC; D: -; J: TRBJ2-7; size: -; V: TRBV2
CDR3: CASSQGPSGGTDTQYF; DNA: TGCGCCAGCAGCCAAGGTCCTAGCGGGGGCACAGATACGCAGTATTTT; D: TRBD2; J: TRBJ2-3; size: few; V: TRBV4-1
CDR3: CASSYRGTGDEQFF; DNA: TGTGCCAGCAGTTACCGCGGGACCGGGGATGAGCAGTTCTTC; D: -; J: TRBJ2-1; size: many; V: TRBV6-6
CDR3: CSARLVQGATYEQYF; DNA: TGCAGTGCTAGATTGGTTCAGGGGGCTACGTACGAGCAGTACTTC; D: TRBD1; J: TRBJ2-7; size: many; V: TRBV20-1
CDR3: CASRTISGGGRWGNIQYF; DNA: TGTGCCAGCAGAACGATTAGCGGGGGGGGCCGTTGGGGAAACATTCAGTACTTC; D: TRBD2; J: TRBJ2-4; size: -; V: TRBV6-2/TRBV6-3
CDR3: CASSPSPGTEAFF; DNA: TGTGCCAGCAGCCCATCCCCGGGGACTGAAGCTTTCTTT; D: -; J: TRBJ1-1; size: -; V: TRBV7-9
CDR3: CASRPTGGIGEKLFF; DNA: TGTGCCAGCAGGCCCACAGGGGGCATTGGTGAAAAACTGTTTTTT; D: TRBD1; J: TRBJ1-4; size: many; V: TRBV2
CDR3: CASSLSWVNEQFF; DNA: TGTGCTAGCAGCTTATCCTGGGTGAATGAGCAGTTCTTC; D: -; J: TRBJ2-1; size: -; V: TRBV7-7
CDR3: CASSFRPGVTEAFF; DNA: TGTGCCAGCAGTTTTCGTCCGGGGGTCACTGAAGCTTTCTTT; D: -; J: TRBJ1-1; size: many; V: TRBV28
CDR3: CASSPSRGRAYGYTF; DNA: TGTGCCAGCAGCCCCTCCCGGGGGCGGGCCTATGGCTATACCTTC; D: -; J: TRBJ1-2; size: many; V: TRBV11-2
CDR3: CASSYTSGAGYNDQFF; DNA: TGTGCCAGCAGTTACACTTCTGGGGCAGGGTACAATGATCAGTTCTTC; D: -; J: TRBJ2-1; size: few; V: TRBV6-5
CDR3: CASRGDRANYGYTF; DNA: TGTGCCAGCAGGGGGGACAGGGCTAACTATGGCTACACCTTC; D: TRBD1; J: TRBJ1-2; size: -; V: TRBV6-1
CDR3: CASSLTSDRNEQYF; DNA: TGCGCCAGCAGCCTAACTAGCGACAGAAACGAGCAGTACTTC; D: TRBD2; J: TRBJ2-7; size: many; V: TRBV4-3
CDR3: CASSRERFYFYGQYF; DNA: TGTGCCAGCAGCCGGGAGCGGTTTTACTTCTACGGGCAGTACTTC; D: -; J: TRBJ2-7; size: -; V: TRBV6-1
CDR3: CAISDETSNYGYTF; DNA: TGTGCCATCAGTGACGAGACAAGTAACTATGGCTACACCTTC; D: -; J: TRBJ1-2; size: medium-sized; V: TRBV10-3
CDR3: CSSSAHRGRAFF; DNA: TGTTCTAGCAGTGCCCACAGGGGGCGAGCTTTCTTT; D: TRBD1; J: TRBJ1-1; size: -; V: TRBV25-1
CDR3: CASSLGQGNEQFF; DNA: TGTGCCAGCAGCTTAGGACAGGGTAATGAGCAGTTCTTC; D: TRBD1; J: TRBJ2-1; size: many; V: TRBV7-3